Below, 11 T cell receptor beta chains from the same sample are listed, as sequenced in a study of draining lymph node invasion in breast cancer. From the bulk RNA-seq reads, TCRdb called clonotypes with MiXCR, one entry per CDR3 protein. The sample lists almost 3,000 distinct CDR3 sequences, 80% seen once, with 9.7% in the top ten. The CD4+ CD45RA- CD25- gate defined the sorted memory conventional CD4 T cells. Sequencing was carried out using sorted memory CD4+ effector T cells from a lymph node. These TCRs come from a female donor with luminal breast cancer.

The rearrangement joins TRBV7-2 to TRBJ2-7; D gene ambiguous. Germline CDR1 is SGHTA and CDR2 is FQGNSA. This CDR3 region has 11 residues. The V gene lost 5 bases and the J gene lost 7 bases, with 9 bases spanning the gap. CDR3 amino acids: CASSRTTEQYF. CDR3 in DNA: TGTGCCAGCAGCCGTACTACAGAGCAGTACTTC.

This clonotype was seen a single time. The rearrangement uses TRBV18 and TRBJ2-2, with D hard to call. The CDR3 contains 15 residues. CDR1 KGHSH and CDR2 LQKENI come from the germline V gene. Trimming shortened V by 3 bases and J by 1 base, and 9 bases separated the two germline ends. CDR3 in amino acids: CASSPPRGNTGELFF. Here the CDR3 DNA reads TGTGCCAGCTCACCCCCCAGAGGGAACACCGGGGAGCTGTTTTTT.

This chain joins TRBV5-1 and TRBJ2-1, with D unresolved. Trimming removed 4 bases at V and 6 bases at J, with 11 bases between. Germline-derived CDR1 and CDR2 are SGHRS and YFSETQ. CDR3 size: 13 residues. The DNA for the CDR3 is TGCGCCAGCAGCCCCCCGGGTCTCAATGAGCAGTTCTTC. It yields the protein CASSPPGLNEQFF.

The chain employs TRBV12-3 or TRBV12-4 and TRBJ1-1, with 9 positions matching TRBD1. The length of the CDR3 is 14 residues. V was pared by 5 bases and J by 5 bases, with 6 bases of the junction left unmatched. CDR3 DNA: TGTGCCAGCAGTCTAACCGACAGGGGGACTGAAGCTTTCTTT. It translates to CASSLTDRGTEAFF.

The J gene is TRBJ1-5, the V gene TRBV11-2, with D possibly matching TRBD1 (6 bases). V lost 5 bases and J 0 bases, leaving 20 bases between the germline ends. The CDR3 consists of 18 residues. Germline lookup yields CDR1 SGHAT and CDR2 FQNNGV. The CDR3 region is CASSPRGGPAYSNQPQHF. In DNA form, the CDR3 reads TGTGCCAGCAGCCCCCGGGGGGGGCCGGCCTATAGCAATCAGCCCCAGCATTTT.

The chain employs TRBV20-1 and TRBJ2-3, with TRBD1 identical over 7 bases. The CDR3 loop spans 14 amino acids. Germline CDR1 DFQATT, CDR2 SNEGSKA (reference sequence). With V trimmed by 6 bases and J by 3 bases, 9 bases remained unmatched. CDR3 sequence (DNA): TGCAGTGCGTCCATCCCACAGGGGACAGATACGCAGTATTTT. Amino acid sequence: CSASIPQGTDTQYF.

This chain connects TRBV19 to TRBJ2-3; 7 bases fit TRBD1. V was pared by 7 bases and J by 0 bases, with 7 bases of the junction left unmatched. Germline values: CDR1 LNHDA, CDR2 SQIVND (reference sequence). The CDR3 runs to 15 residues. This chain's CDR3 is CASKGGGSSTDTQYF. The CDR3 coding sequence is TGTGCCAGTAAAGGGGGCGGCAGTAGCACAGATACGCAGTATTTT. The full variable domain, rest sourced from reference TRBV19 and TRBJ2-3, is DGGITQSPKYLFRKEGQNVTLSCEQNLNHDAMYWYRQDPGQGLRLIYYSQIVNDFQKGDIAEGYSVSREKKESFPLTVTSAQKNPTAFYLCASKGGGSSTDTQYFGPGTRLTVL.

Concerning this clonotype: One end of the junction is discordant with germline, which a read error may explain. The chain links TRBV29-1 to TRBJ1-1; perhaps TRBD1 as D (5 bases). The CDR3 has 11 amino acids. From germline, CDR1 is SQVTM and CDR2 ANQGSEA. Written as DNA, the CDR3 is TGCAGCGTTGAGACTGGGGCGATAGAGGTCTTT. Protein: CSVETGAIEVF.

This chain uses TRBV12-3 or TRBV12-4 with TRBJ2-1; 9 nucleotides line up with TRBD2. This CDR3 contains 17 residues. V lost 6 bases and J lost 7; bases outside the gene matches: 16. The CDR3 nucleotides read TGTGCCAGCAGCCCGTGGGGGCGGGGGGGCCAAGCGAATGAGCAGTTCTTC. It is translated as CASSPWGRGGQANEQFF.

The sample holds a few counts of this clonotype. The chain joins TRBV19 to TRBJ2-7, with D perhaps TRBD1 (5 bases). The germline gives CDR1 LNHDA, CDR2 SQIVND (reference sequence). The CDR3 has 15 residues. Trimming removed 2 bases at V and 0 bases at J, with 11 bases between. Here the CDR3 DNA reads TGTGCCAGTAGTATACAGGGCAGGAGCTCCTACGAGCAGTACTTC. Protein product: CASSIQGRSSYEQYF.

The chain joins TRBV24-1 to TRBJ2-1, with D unresolved. V was trimmed by 4 bases and J by 5 bases, leaving 8 bases between them. CDR3 size: 13 residues. Germline-derived CDR1 and CDR2 are KGHDR and SFDVKD. The CDR3 sequence is CATSDQSHNEQFF. In nucleotides, the CDR3 is TGTGCCACCAGTGACCAGAGTCACAATGAGCAGTTCTTC.